This T cell receptor beta chain was observed in a study of T cell repertoires in cytomegalovirus infection. Study-level background: In the study, CMV epitopes included recently identified HLA-C-restricted and well-studied HLA-B-restricted ones. From public TCR beta signatures came an indication of both CMV infection and matching HLA type.

V shed 6 bases, J shed 5 bases, and the junction held 12 bases outside the gene matches. The CDR3 length is 16 residues. General study findings and limits: Adding up the frequency of public TCR beta families identified people who carried CMV plus the relevant HLA. CMV-specific TCR beta clonotypes restricted by HLA-C dominated the ex vivo response.

This clonotype showed up just a few times. The target antigen is unknown. TCRdb reprocessed the reads with MiXCR, giving one entry per CDR3 protein. The sample lists 70,000 to 85,000 distinct CDR3 sequences; 35% to 50% were seen once. The sample here was CD8+ T cells from cultured PBMCs, taken from culture after CMV antigen stimulation. The origin of this receptor is a human donor in good health (CMV status not recorded). Some clones in this sample may be carry-over from other donors' samples. This chain joins TRBV12-3 or TRBV12-4 and TRBJ2-5, with 10 bases aligning to TRBD2. The CDR3 is CASRALKAGGLETQYF. The CDR3 DNA reads TGTGCCAGCAGGGCTTTGAAAGCGGGGGGGCTGGAGACCCAGTACTTC.